This entry describes one T cell receptor beta chain. What it binds is unknown. Treatment here: roughly 18 received Ad26.COV2.S at low or high dose, single or two shots; 5 received placebo; per-sample allocation not given. Specimen acquisition occurred on day 63 following the initial vaccine or placebo injection. At a Boston site, the person donating was an adult of 18-55 years. This entry is derived from a study of Ad26.COV2.S vaccination and SARS-CoV-2 variants. The CDR3 runs 16 residues. V lost 3 bases to trimming and J lost 3 bases; unmatched junction nucleotides: 11. CDR1 and CDR2 from the germline V gene are SGHDT and YYEEEE. Findings and caveats of the study: Vaccinees displayed broader spike-specific TCR repertoires than placebo recipients.

Some clones are missing from TCRdb's copy, which holds only in-frame ones; the method was immunoSEQ multiplex PCR. The sample consists of about 410,000 clones, 75% to 90% of them appearing once. Sequencing was performed on peripheral blood, taken in a trial of Ad26.COV2.S vaccine versus placebo. This receptor was taken from a person between 18 and 59 years old who received the Ad26.COV2.S COVID-19 vaccine or a placebo. This sequence joins TRBV5-6 and TRBJ1-2; 7 bases fit TRBD1. The CDR3 reads CASSSAGGVLDYGYTF. The CDR3 nucleotides are TGTGCCAGCAGCTCGGCAGGGGGAGTATTGGACTATGGCTACACCTTC.